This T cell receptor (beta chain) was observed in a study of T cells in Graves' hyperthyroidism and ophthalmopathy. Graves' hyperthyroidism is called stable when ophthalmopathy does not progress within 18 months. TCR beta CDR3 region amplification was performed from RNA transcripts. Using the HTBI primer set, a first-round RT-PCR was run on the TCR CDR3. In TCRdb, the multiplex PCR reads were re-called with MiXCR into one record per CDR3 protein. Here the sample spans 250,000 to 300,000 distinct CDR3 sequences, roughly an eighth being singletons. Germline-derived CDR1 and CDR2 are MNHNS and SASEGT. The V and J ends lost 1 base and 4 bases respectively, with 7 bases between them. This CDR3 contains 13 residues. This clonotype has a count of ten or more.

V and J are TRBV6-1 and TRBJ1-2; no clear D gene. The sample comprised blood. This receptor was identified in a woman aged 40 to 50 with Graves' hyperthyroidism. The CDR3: CASSEDSAYGYTF. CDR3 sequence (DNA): TGTGCCAGCAGTGAAGACAGTGCCTATGGCTACACCTTC.